This record covers a single TCR beta chain. The antigen is unknown. V was pared by 0 bases and J by 0 bases, with 3 bases of the junction left unmatched. This CDR3 spans 16 amino acids. Germline CDR1 is MNHEY and CDR2 is SVGAGI. This specimen comes from a study of OX40 agonist ivuxolimab in advanced cancers. Study-wide results and limits: Low clonal expansion, among the lowest seen, marked partial responders at 0.1-3.0 mg/kg.

Sequencing was performed with immunoSEQ multiplex PCR; in TCRdb, only in-frame clones are kept and a portion is missing. The profile shows tens of thousands of clones, approximately 84% of them singletons. Samples of blood were obtained at baseline, on cycle 4 day 1, and on cycle 7 day 1. This TCR was sampled from an adult with an advanced solid tumor such as melanoma, head and neck, liver or kidney cancer. This chain links TRBV6-5 with TRBJ2-7, with 9 nucleotides matching TRBD1. The sample consisted of CD4+ or CD8+ T cells sorted from blood, taken in a trial of the OX40 agonist ivuxolimab. CDR3 sequence: CASSYSGTGISYEQYF. CDR3 DNA sequence: TGTGCCAGCAGTTACTCGGGGACAGGGATCTCCTACGAGCAGTACTTC.